This T cell receptor (beta chain) was identified in a study of regulatory T cells in long-lasting Graves disease. Findings and limits, study-wide: Preferential use of TRBV28, TRBJ1-2 and TRBJ2-5 was seen in persistent disease. Patients with persistent disease shared roughly 3,000 public clonotypes, outpacing the roughly 950 shared by new patients.

This clonotype was observed many times. Antigen unknown. The time point was: newly diagnosed GD, antithyroid drugs for less than 3 months. With RNA extracted from PBMCs as input, the TCR library was made. CDR3-region Arm-PCR and iRepertoire HTBI primers produced the TCR beta libraries. TCRdb reprocessed the multiplex PCR reads with MiXCR, giving one entry per CDR3 protein. This sample has about 620,000 distinct CDR3 sequences, with about 15% found just once. The CDR3 consists of 12 residues. The junction had 7 bases not matched to a gene; V was cut back by 6 bases and J by 9 bases. Separately, the same data were catalogued under a study of T cells in Graves' hyperthyroidism and ophthalmopathy.

The gene calls are TRBV12-3 or TRBV12-4 and TRBJ1-2, with TRBD1 matching over 7 bases. The TCR originated in a woman aged 30 to 39 with Graves disease. This sample comprised peripheral blood mononuclear cells (PBMCs), obtained at new diagnosis, from a patient treated with antithyroid drugs. The CDR3 sequence is CASSQRQGSYTF. The DNA of the CDR3 is TGTGCCAGCAGCCAACGACAGGGAAGCTACACCTTC.